The 12 T cell receptor beta chains given below trace back to one sample, sequenced in a study of blood T cell repertoires in COVID-19. The data were produced by immunoSEQ multiplex PCR, yet TCRdb's version contains in-frame clones alone and is incomplete. The data contain 250,000 or so clones, roughly 83% of them singletons. Sequenced input: peripheral blood. These receptors were taken from a man aged 80 or over with acute or convalescent COVID-19.

This clone has just one count. The V gene is TRBV5-6, the J gene TRBJ2-4, with TRBD1 identical over 7 bases. V lost 4 bases, J lost 6 bases, and 7 bases stayed unmatched. The CDR3 consists of 14 residues. CDR1 SGHDT and CDR2 YYEEEE come from the germline V gene. The CDR3 DNA is TGTGCCAGCAGCAGACGGACAGGACTAAACATTCAGTACTTC. Translating gives CASSRRTGLNIQYF.

The chain uses TRBV28 and TRBJ1-1; D gene uncertain. This CDR3 has 15 residues. CDR1 and CDR2 (germline): MDHEN, SYDVKM. V was shortened by 6 bases and J by 4 bases, with 18 bases between the two germline ends. CDR3 nucleotides: TGTGCCAGCAGCTCCCCCCGAGGCCCGGGCACTGAAGCTTTCTTT. The encoded protein is CASSSPRGPGTEAFF.

Only a few counts were recorded for this clone. V gene TRBV12-3 or TRBV12-4 combines with J gene TRBJ1-1; no clear D gene. The CDR3 consists of 13 residues. V was clipped by 7 bases and J by 0 bases, with 9 bases between them. The CDR3 is CASTTAVNTEAFF. DNA of the CDR3: TGTGCCAGCACCACGGCGGTGAACACTGAAGCTTTCTTT.

The chain uses TRBV6-1 and TRBJ1-6, with 7 bases lining up with TRBD1. CDR3 size: 18 residues. Germline CDR1 reads MNHNS; CDR2 reads SASEGT. The J segment lost 3 bases and the V segment lost 1 base, leaving 9 bases of the junction unmatched. Here the CDR3 reads CASSEEGRGRFYNSPLHF. Written as DNA, the CDR3 is TGTGCCAGCAGTGAAGAGGGCAGGGGGAGATTCTATAATTCACCCCTCCACTTT.

The chain couples TRBV7-9 to TRBJ2-3, with D possibly TRBD1 on 5 matching bases. Germline CDR1 and CDR2: SEHNR and FQNEAQ (reference sequence). Trimming took 4 bases from V and 6 from J, leaving 14 bases between them. This CDR3 contains 14 residues. This CDR3 is CASSSFQGWDTQYF. The CDR3 nucleotides are TGTGCCAGCAGCTCTTTCCAGGGTTGGGATACGCAGTATTTT.

This clone was recorded a few times. The rearrangement joins TRBV28 to TRBJ1-1, with 7 nucleotides matching TRBD1. This CDR3 has 14 amino acids. With V trimmed by 5 bases and J by 0 bases, 3 bases remained unmatched. Per germline, CDR1 MDHEN and CDR2 SYDVKM. Here the CDR3 reads CASSRDSMNTEAFF. The DNA for the CDR3 is TGTGCCAGCAGTCGGGACAGCATGAACACTGAAGCTTTCTTT.

Remarks on this clone: A read error may account for a junction end that differs from germline. The chain recombines TRBV2 with TRBJ2-7, with 7 bases fitting TRBD1. Germline V CDR1 and CDR2: SNHLY, FYNNEI. The CDR3 covers 14 residues. The CDR3 here is CASRMTSEWDSQAF. CDR3 DNA sequence: TGTGCCAGCAGGATGACCTCGGAGTGGGACAGCCAAGCCTTC.

This clone has just one count. The chain couples TRBV13 to TRBJ2-3, with a tentative D call TRBD2 (6 bases). Between the trimmed V and J ends, which lost 5 bases and 6 bases, there was a span of 15 bases. Germline V CDR1 and CDR2: PRHDT, FYEKMQ (reference sequence). The CDR3 contains 14 residues. The CDR3 here is CASSAGPTRDTQYF. The CDR3 region has the DNA TGTGCCAGCAGCGCGGGACCTACACGCGATACGCAGTATTTT.

The chain couples TRBV28 to TRBJ1-1, with 8 bases lining up with TRBD1. With V trimmed by 6 bases and J by 7 bases, 19 bases remained unmatched. CDR3 length: 17 residues. The germline CDR1 and CDR2 sequences are MDHEN and SYDVKM. For the CDR3, the DNA is TGTGCCAGCAGGGTTGGACAGGGTGGTTTAAGGGGTGGTGAAGCTTTCTTT. This encodes CASRVGQGGLRGGEAFF.

The rearrangement links TRBV6-6 to TRBJ2-7, with TRBD1 matching over 9 bases. The CDR3 extends over 16 amino acids. V lost 7 bases to trimming and J lost 2 bases; unmatched junction nucleotides: 12. Looked up from germline, CDR1 is MNHNY and CDR2 is SVGAGI (reference sequence). CDR3 DNA sequence: TGTGCCAGCAATCGGGACAGGGTAGCTTTAGCCTACGAGCAGTACTTC. It is translated as CASNRDRVALAYEQYF.

CDR3 nucleotides: TGCGCCAGCAGCTTGGACGACAGGAGAAATGAAAAACTGTTTTTT. It translates to CASSLDDRRNEKLFF. This chain connects TRBV5-1 to TRBJ1-4, with a possible D match to TRBD1 (6 bases). Germline CDR1 is SGHRS and CDR2 is YFSETQ. V was clipped by 0 bases and J by 5 bases, with 11 bases between them. CDR3 length: 15 residues.

This chain links TRBV7-9 with TRBJ1-2; 7 nucleotides match TRBD1. This CDR3 region has 16 residues. Trimming cost V 1 base and J 3 bases; bases outside gene matches: 8. CDR1 is SEHNR, CDR2 FQNEAQ, per germline (reference sequence). The CDR3: CASSLGTGWRYYGYTF. CDR3 nucleotides: TGTGCCAGCAGCTTAGGGACAGGCTGGAGATACTATGGCTACACCTTC.